The TCR beta chain under discussion was sequenced for a study of human T cells and chemical hapten exposure. Broader study findings: Expanded TCRs clustered into significantly more large CDR3 similarity groups than controls, the analysis revealed.

What the library attached to individual cDNA molecules were unique molecular identifiers. As handled by the study authors: Sample TCR totals centred on a median of roughly 96,000, ranging about 20,000 to 750,000. One entry per CDR3 protein, called by TCRdb with MiXCR from the RACE reads. TCRdb's processing, not the authors' own work, is the source of the V and J calls. The sample includes tens of thousands of distinct CDR3 sequences, approximately 7% seen only once; the top ten take around 1.3%. Described time point: patch test 2, 6 weeks after DPC sensitization. Treatment here: therapeutic diphenylcyclopropenone sensitization with weekly scalp DPC. Unfractionated whole blood was the source of the extracted total RNA. V lost 5 bases, J lost 5 bases, and 18 bases lay in between. CDR1 and CDR2 from the germline V gene are LNHDA and SQIVND (reference sequence). This CDR3 has 15 residues. Points on this clonotype: Antigen unknown.

The rearrangement links TRBV19 to TRBJ1-1; D is unclear. The source of this sequence is a woman aged 25-40 years with alopecia areata. Some clones in this sample may be carry-over from other donors' samples. The material was whole blood, obtained in connection with sensitization to the hapten diphenylcyclopropenone (DPC). The CDR3, as DNA: TGTGCCAGTAGTCCCTCGGCGAATTTTGGGACTGAAGCTTTCTTT. As protein: CASSPSANFGTEAFF.